The 17 T cell receptor beta chains below come from one sample, sequenced in a study of PD-1 blockade in classical Hodgkin lymphoma. In every patient, relapse followed autologous stem cell transplantation, while exposure to brentuximab vedotin differed. Clones were read by immunoSEQ multiplex PCR, and TCRdb kept only the in-frame ones, dropping some. Counted here are 95,000 to 120,000 clones, about 89% occurring once; the ten biggest clones make up about 20%. This sample comprised peripheral blood mononuclear cells (PBMCs), obtained before the second cycle of nivolumab. All receptors derive from a human donor with classical Hodgkin lymphoma.

The CDR3, as DNA: TGTGCCAGCAGTGGGGCCGCCGGACAGGGTTACAATGAGCAGTTCTTC. Translation: CASSGAAGQGYNEQFF. J is TRBJ2-1 and V is TRBV6-1; 8 positions agree with TRBD1. With V trimmed by 4 bases and J by 4 bases, 9 bases remained unmatched. From germline, CDR1 is MNHNS and CDR2 SASEGT. There are 16 residues in the CDR3.

The V and J genes are TRBV5-1 and TRBJ1-2; tentatively, D is TRBD1 (6 bases). V lost 0 bases and J 3 bases, leaving 9 bases between the germline ends. The CDR3 has 14 amino acids. Looked up from germline, CDR1 is SGHRS and CDR2 is YFSETQ. CDR3 bases: TGCGCCAGCAGCTTGGTAGGGGGAGACTATGGCTACACCTTC. Translated: CASSLVGGDYGYTF.

The chain couples TRBV29-1 to TRBJ1-1; no clear D gene. V was pared by 0 bases and J by 2 bases, with 16 bases between. The CDR3 covers 16 residues. In germline, CDR1 is SQVTM, CDR2 ANQGSEA. CDR3 DNA sequence: TGCAGCGTTGAAGATCCAGAGTCTTGGAGTAACACTGAAGCTTTCTTT. It yields the protein CSVEDPESWSNTEAFF.

This rearrangement joins TRBV19 to TRBJ2-1; weak D call: TRBD2 (5 bases). V shed 5 bases and J shed 4 bases, with 18 bases lying between them. This CDR3 is 16 amino acids long. The germline V gene encodes CDR1 LNHDA and CDR2 SQIVND (reference sequence). CDR3 bases: TGTGCCAGTAGTCCCCTCGTTCGGGGAGAATACAATGAGCAGTTCTTC. Its protein product is CASSPLVRGEYNEQFF. Supplemented by reference TRBV19 and TRBJ2-1, the full variable domain reads DGGITQSPKYLFRKEGQNVTLSCEQNLNHDAMYWYRQDPGQGLRLIYYSQIVNDFQKGDIAEGYSVSREKKESFPLTVTSAQKNPTAFYLCASSPLVRGEYNEQFFGPGTRLTVL.

The chain uses TRBV5-1 and TRBJ2-5; 9 bases are a match to TRBD1. Germline V gene sequence: CDR1 SGHRS, CDR2 YFSETQ. The CDR3 spans 15 residues. V trimming: 5 bases; J trimming: 2 bases; junction bases outside the gene matches: 7. The CDR3 spells CASSTDRGWQETQYF. In nucleotides, the CDR3 is TGCGCCAGCAGTACGGACAGGGGATGGCAAGAGACCCAGTACTTC.

The J gene is TRBJ2-5, the V gene TRBV6-5, with 8 bases lining up with TRBD1. Gene TRBJ2-7 matches the end of the DNA better, so the J call may be wrong. Germline CDR1 and CDR2: MNHEY and SVGAGI. The CDR3 loop spans 14 amino acids. The CDR3 nucleotides are TGTGCCAGCAGAATGGGACAGGTGAGCTACGAGCAGTACTTC. Amino acids: CASRMGQVSYEQYF.

About this clone: Other DNA sequences within the sample encode an identical CDR3. This rearrangement joins TRBV6-5 to TRBJ1-1; D ambiguous. From germline, CDR1 is MNHEY and CDR2 SVGAGI. This CDR3 region has 13 residues. With 6 bases removed from V and 1 base from J, the gap between germline ends came to 9 bases. The CDR3 protein is CASSRTGNTEAFF. CDR3 DNA sequence: TGTGCCAGCAGCCGGACTGGGAACACTGAAGCTTTCTTT.

CDR3 region: CASRAIRDINTEAFF. CDR3 DNA sequence: TGTGCCAGCAGAGCAATCAGGGATATCAACACTGAAGCTTTCTTT. This chain links TRBV2 with TRBJ1-1; TRBD1 might be the D (5 bases). CDR3 length equals 15 residues. Germline V gene data show CDR1 as SNHLY and CDR2 as FYNNEI. The ends were cut back, 6 bases at V and 2 bases at J, with 16 bases in the middle.

The CDR3 DNA sequence: TGCAGCGCCGACCCACAGGGGGCCAATGGCTACACCTTC. Protein: CSADPQGANGYTF. The chain carries TRBV29-1 and TRBJ1-2; TRBD1 aligns across 9 bases. Germline lookup yields CDR1 SQVTM and CDR2 ANQGSEA. This CDR3 comprises 13 residues. With 7 bases clipped from V and 6 bases from J, the junction kept 9 bases outside the gene matches.

As concerns this clone: Other nucleotide sequences in the sample specify the same CDR3. J is TRBJ2-1 and V is TRBV4-3; the D is unclear. In germline, CDR1 is LGHNA, CDR2 YSLEER. This CDR3 has 13 amino acids. V was cut by 0 bases and J by 5 bases, with 5 bases left in between. The CDR3 coding sequence is TGCGCCAGCAGCCAAGAGGCGGACAATGAGCAGTTCTTC. Translated, it gives CASSQEADNEQFF.

V usage is TRBV9 and J usage is TRBJ2-5; no clear D gene. The CDR3 has 14 residues. Trimming left V 0 bases short and J 2 bases short, with 8 bases between. Germline lookup yields CDR1 SGDLS and CDR2 YYNGEE. The CDR3 DNA reads TGTGCCAGCAGCGTAGCGGCTACACAAGAGACCCAGTACTTC. It yields the protein CASSVAATQETQYF.

The rearrangement links TRBV25-1 to TRBJ2-7, with a weak D call TRBD2 (6 bases). Germline V gives CDR1 MGHDK, CDR2 SYGVNS. Trimming stripped 3 bases from V and 6 bases from J, with 12 bases between. The CDR3 contains 13 residues. CDR3 region: CASSDVLAAEQYF. The CDR3 bases are TGTGCCAGCAGTGACGTACTAGCAGCCGAGCAGTACTTC.

The chain recombines TRBV4-2 with TRBJ1-2; 12 bases fit TRBD1. This CDR3 contains 17 residues. The germline V gene encodes CDR1 LGHNA and CDR2 YNFKEQ. Trimming removed 0 bases from V and 3 bases from J; junction bases left unmatched: 5. The CDR3 sequence: CASSQELGTGGDYGYTF. CDR3 bases: TGTGCCAGCAGCCAAGAGCTCGGGACAGGGGGCGACTATGGCTACACCTTC.

This clone was recorded once. The V and J genes are TRBV15 and TRBJ2-3, with TRBD1 matching 8 bases. Germline V CDR1 and CDR2: LNHNV, YYDKDF (reference sequence). V lost 8 bases, J lost 4 bases, and 8 bases stayed unmatched. This CDR3 contains 14 residues. The CDR3 DNA follows: TGTGCCACCCGCCCGGGACAGGTGGCAGATACGCAGTATTTT. Amino acid sequence: CATRPGQVADTQYF.

The rearrangement joins TRBV25-1 to TRBJ1-6; D is ambiguous. Germline V lookup: CDR1 MGHDK, CDR2 SYGVNS. The V end was cut by 3 bases, the J end by 6 bases, with 3 bases between. This CDR3 spans 12 amino acids. CDR3 nucleotide sequence: TGTGCCAGCAGTGATCCTAATTCACCCCTCCACTTT. This translates into CASSDPNSPLHF.

The chain employs TRBV18 and TRBJ1-5, with D perhaps matching TRBD1 (6 bases). CDR1 is KGHSH, CDR2 LQKENI, per germline. CDR3 length: 16 amino acids. The V end lost 0 bases, the J end lost 1 base, and 10 bases lay between the germline ends. This CDR3 reads CASSPPGGKSNQPQHF. The CDR3 bases are TGTGCCAGCTCACCACCGGGGGGCAAGAGCAATCAGCCCCAGCATTTT.

The chain couples TRBV19 to TRBJ2-5, with D uncertain. The germline gives CDR1 LNHDA, CDR2 SQIVND (reference sequence). V lost 3 bases and J 2 bases, leaving 10 bases between the germline ends. There are 14 residues in the CDR3. The CDR3 nucleotides are TGTGCCAGTAGTATGAGACTCCAGCAAGAGACCCAGTACTTC. Translation: CASSMRLQQETQYF. The entire variable domain, with the rest obtained from reference TRBV19 and TRBJ2-5, is as follows: DGGITQSPKYLFRKEGQNVTLSCEQNLNHDAMYWYRQDPGQGLRLIYYSQIVNDFQKGDIAEGYSVSREKKESFPLTVTSAQKNPTAFYLCASSMRLQQETQYFGPGTRLLVL.